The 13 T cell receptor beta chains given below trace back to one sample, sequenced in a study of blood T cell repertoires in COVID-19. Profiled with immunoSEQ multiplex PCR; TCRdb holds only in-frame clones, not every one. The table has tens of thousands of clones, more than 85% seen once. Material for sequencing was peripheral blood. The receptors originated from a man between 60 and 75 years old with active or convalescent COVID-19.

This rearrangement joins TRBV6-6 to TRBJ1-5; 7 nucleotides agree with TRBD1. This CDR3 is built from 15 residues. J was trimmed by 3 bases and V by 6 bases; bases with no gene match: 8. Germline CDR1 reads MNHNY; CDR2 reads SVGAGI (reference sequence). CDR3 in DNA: TGTGCCAGCAGGCCCCACGACAGGGACAATCAGCCCCAGCATTTT. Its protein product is CASRPHDRDNQPQHF.

CDR3 region: CASSDPSLGALYNEQFF. The CDR3 DNA reads TGTGCCAGCAGTGACCCTTCTCTGGGGGCTTTATACAATGAGCAGTTCTTC. This chain connects TRBV25-1 to TRBJ2-1; TRBD1 might be the D (6 bases). Germline V gene sequence: CDR1 MGHDK, CDR2 SYGVNS. The CDR3 sequence is 17 residues long. V was trimmed by 3 bases and J by 4 bases, leaving 19 bases between them.

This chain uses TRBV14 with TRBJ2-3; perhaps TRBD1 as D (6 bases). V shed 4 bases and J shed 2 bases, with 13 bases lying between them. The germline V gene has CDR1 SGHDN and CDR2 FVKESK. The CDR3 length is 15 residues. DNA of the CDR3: TGTGCCAGCAGCCTTCTCCGGGACACCACAGATACGCAGTATTTT. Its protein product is CASSLLRDTTDTQYF.

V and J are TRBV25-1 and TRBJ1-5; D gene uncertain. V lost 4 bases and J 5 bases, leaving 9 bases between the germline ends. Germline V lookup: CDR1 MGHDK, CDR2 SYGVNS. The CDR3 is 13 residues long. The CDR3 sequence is CASSGVQDQPQHF. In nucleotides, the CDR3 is TGTGCCAGCAGTGGGGTCCAGGATCAGCCCCAGCATTTT.

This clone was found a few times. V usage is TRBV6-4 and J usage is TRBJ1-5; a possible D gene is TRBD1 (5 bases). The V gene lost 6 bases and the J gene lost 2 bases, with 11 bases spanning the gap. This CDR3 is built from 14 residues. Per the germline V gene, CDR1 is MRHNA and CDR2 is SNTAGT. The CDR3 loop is CASRGGFGNQPQHF. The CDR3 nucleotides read TGTGCCAGCAGGGGGGGTTTTGGCAATCAGCCCCAGCATTTT.

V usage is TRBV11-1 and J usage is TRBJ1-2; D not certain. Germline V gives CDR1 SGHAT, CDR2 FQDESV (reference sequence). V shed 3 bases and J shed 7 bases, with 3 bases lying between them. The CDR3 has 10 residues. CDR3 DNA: TGTGCCAGCAGCTTTCGTGGCTACACCTTC. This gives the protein CASSFRGYTF. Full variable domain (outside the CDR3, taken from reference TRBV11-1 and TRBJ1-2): EAEVAQSPRYKITEKSQAVAFWCDPISGHATLYWYRQILGQGPELLVQFQDESVVDDSQLPKDRFSAERLKGVDSTLKIQPAELGDSAMYLCASSFRGYTFGSGTRLTVV.

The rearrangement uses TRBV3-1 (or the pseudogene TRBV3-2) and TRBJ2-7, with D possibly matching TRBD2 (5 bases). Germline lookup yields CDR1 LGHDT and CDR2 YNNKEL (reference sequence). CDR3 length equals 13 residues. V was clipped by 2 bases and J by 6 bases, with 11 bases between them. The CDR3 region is CASSQSLAIEQYF. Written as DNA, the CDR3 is TGTGCCAGCAGCCAAAGCTTAGCGATCGAGCAGTACTTC.

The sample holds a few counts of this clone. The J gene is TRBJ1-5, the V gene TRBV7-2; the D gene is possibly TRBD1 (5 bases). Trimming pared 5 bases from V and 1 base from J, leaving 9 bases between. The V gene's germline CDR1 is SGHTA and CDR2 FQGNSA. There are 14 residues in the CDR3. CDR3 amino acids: CASSPGRSNQPQHF. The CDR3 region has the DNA TGTGCCAGCAGCCCAGGGAGGAGCAATCAGCCCCAGCATTTT.

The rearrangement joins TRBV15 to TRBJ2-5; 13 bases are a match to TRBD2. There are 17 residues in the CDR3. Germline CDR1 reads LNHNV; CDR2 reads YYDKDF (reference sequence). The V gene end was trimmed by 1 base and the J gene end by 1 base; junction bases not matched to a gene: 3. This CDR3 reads CATSRGRTSGGQETQYF. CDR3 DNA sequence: TGTGCCACCAGCAGAGGTCGGACTAGCGGGGGCCAAGAGACCCAGTACTTC. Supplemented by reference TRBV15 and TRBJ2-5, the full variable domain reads DAMVIQNPRYQVTQFGKPVTLSCSQTLNHNVMYWYQQKSSQAPKLLFHYYDKDFNNEADTPDNFQSRRPNTSFCFLDIRSPGLGDTAMYLCATSRGRTSGGQETQYFGPGTRLLVL.

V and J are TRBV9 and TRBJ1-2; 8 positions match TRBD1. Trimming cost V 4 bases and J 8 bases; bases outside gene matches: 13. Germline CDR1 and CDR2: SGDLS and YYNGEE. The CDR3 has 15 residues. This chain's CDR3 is CASSPRDRPTWGYTF. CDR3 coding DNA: TGTGCCAGCAGCCCCCGGGACAGGCCCACGTGGGGCTACACCTTC.

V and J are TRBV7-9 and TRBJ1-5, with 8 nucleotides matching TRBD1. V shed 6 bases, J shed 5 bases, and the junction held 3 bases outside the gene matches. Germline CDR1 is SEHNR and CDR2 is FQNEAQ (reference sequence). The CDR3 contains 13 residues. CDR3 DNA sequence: TGTGCCAGCAGTGCACAGGGGGATCAGCCCCAGCATTTT. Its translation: CASSAQGDQPQHF.

CDR3: CASSVAQTNEQYF. CDR3 nucleotide sequence: TGTGCCAGCAGCGTAGCACAGACTAACGAGCAGTACTTC. The rearrangement links TRBV9 to TRBJ2-7, with a weak D call TRBD2 (5 bases). Looked up from germline, CDR1 is SGDLS and CDR2 is YYNGEE. The germline V and J ends were trimmed by 0 bases and 5 bases, with 9 bases remaining between them. This CDR3 is 13 amino acids long. Using reference TRBV9 and TRBJ2-7 for the parts outside the CDR3, the full variable domain is DSGVTQTPKHLITATGQRVTLRCSPRSGDLSVYWYQQSLDQGLQFLIQYYNGEERAKGNILERFSAQQFPDLHSELNLSSLELGDSALYFCASSVAQTNEQYFGPGTRLTVT.

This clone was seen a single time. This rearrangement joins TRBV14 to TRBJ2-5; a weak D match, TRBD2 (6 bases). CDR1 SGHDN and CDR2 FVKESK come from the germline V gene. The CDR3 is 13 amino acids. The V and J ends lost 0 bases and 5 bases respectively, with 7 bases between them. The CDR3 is CASSQDGGETQYF. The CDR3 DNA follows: TGTGCCAGCAGCCAAGATGGGGGGGAGACCCAGTACTTC.